The rows below give T cell receptor beta chains drawn from one sample of a study of Ad26.COV2.S vaccination and SARS-CoV-2 variants. This table comes from immunoSEQ multiplex PCR, and its TCRdb copy is limited to in-frame clones, with some not included. The table has about half a million clones, roughly 87% seen once. The specimen comprised peripheral blood, sampled in a trial of Ad26.COV2.S vaccine versus placebo. These receptors were obtained from a person aged 18 to 59 who received the Ad26.COV2.S COVID-19 vaccine or a placebo. The CDR3 runs from the conserved cysteine through the conserved F or W. D genes are given only for firm matches. Clone size, where shown, is once, few, many, or a class for clones that have expanded.

v_gene,abundance,len,d_gene,j_gene,CDR3nt,CDR3aa
TRBV2,.,14,.,TRBJ2-3,TGTGCCAGCCTACAGTTGATTGGCACAGATACGCAGTATTTT,CASLQLIGTDTQYF
TRBV18,once,15,.,TRBJ2-7,TGTGCCAGCTCACCCCCAAACGGTAATCGGGACGAGCAGTACTTC,CASSPPNGNRDEQYF
TRBV30,.,14,.,TRBJ2-1,TGTGCCTGGATTCAGGGGTTGGCCTACAATGAGCAGTTCTTC,CAWIQGLAYNEQFF
TRBV18,.,17,TRBD1,TRBJ1-5,TGTGCCAGCTCACCGGGACAGGGGGGTGTAACGGATCAGCCCCAGCATTTT,CASSPGQGGVTDQPQHF
TRBV4-3,.,15,.,TRBJ1-6,TGCGCCAGCAGCCAAGAGTACAGCGTCTTATCACCCCTCCACTTT,CASSQEYSVLSPLHF
TRBV4-1,.,14,.,TRBJ2-5,TGCGCCAGCAGCCATCCCGACAGTCAAGAGACCCAGTACTTC,CASSHPDSQETQYF
TRBV25-1,few,18,.,TRBJ1-2,TGTGCCAGCAGTGAACCCTACCCTATAAAACAGGGTGATGATGGCTACACCTTC,CASSEPYPIKQGDDGYTF
TRBV10-3,.,11,.,TRBJ1-2,TGTGCCATCAGTGATATGGTTGGCTACACCTTC,CAISDMVGYTF
TRBV4-1,few,16,.,TRBJ1-3,TGCGCCAGCAGCCAAGCTCAAGTCCTTGGTGGAAACACCATATATTTT,CASSQAQVLGGNTIYF
TRBV7-2,.,16,.,TRBJ2-7,TGTGCCAGCAGCCAACGACCCCCGACGGCCCACTACGAGCAGTACTTC,CASSQRPPTAHYEQYF
TRBV6-6,.,17,TRBD1,TRBJ2-7,TGTGCCAGCAGTCCCATGTGGGGTGGACAGGGCTCCTACGAGCAGTACTTC,CASSPMWGGQGSYEQYF
TRBV4-2,.,15,TRBD1,TRBJ1-1,TGTGCCAGCAGCCAAGACGGGACAGCGAACACTGAAGCTTTCTTT,CASSQDGTANTEAFF
TRBV6-5,.,13,TRBD1,TRBJ2-2,TGTGCCAGTCAACAGGGGGCTGCCGGGGAGCTGTTTTTT,CASQQGAAGELFF
TRBV5-4,.,15,.,TRBJ2-2,TGTGCCAGCAGCTTGGGTCAGGGAGGCACCGGGGAGCTGTTTTTT,CASSLGQGGTGELFF
TRBV18,.,16,.,TRBJ2-2,TGTGCCAGCTCACCATCTGCGCGGGGGCGAACCGGGGAGCTGTTTTTT,CASSPSARGRTGELFF
TRBV6-5,.,14,TRBD2,TRBJ2-7,TGTGCCAGCAGAGCTAGCGGGAGTTTCGCCGAGCAGTACTTC,CASRASGSFAEQYF
TRBV5-1,.,13,.,TRBJ1-3,TGCGCCAGCAGTACCGGGTCTCCAAACACCATATATTTT,CASSTGSPNTIYF
TRBV2,.,13,.,TRBJ1-1,TGTGCCACCCATCTACAGGGCAACACTGAAGCTTTCTTT,CATHLQGNTEAFF
TRBV14,.,16,TRBD2,TRBJ2-3,TGTGCCAGCAGCCTCCTAGCGGGAGAGCCGGTCGGTACGCAGTATTTT,CASSLLAGEPVGTQYF
TRBV11-2,.,13,.,TRBJ1-2,TGTGCCAGCAGGTCGGCAGGGCTCGATGGCTACACCTTC,CASRSAGLDGYTF
TRBV3-1/TRBV3-2,.,12,.,TRBJ1-1,TGTGCCAGCAGCCTAACAACCGACCAAGCTTTCTTT,CASSLTTDQAFF
TRBV10-1,few,14,TRBD1,TRBJ1-1,TGCGCCAGCAGTCCCACAGGGGCGGACACTGAAGCTTTCTTT,CASSPTGADTEAFF
TRBV28,.,13,.,TRBJ2-3,TGTGCCAGCAGGGGAGCGGGCACAGATACGCAGTATTTT,CASRGAGTDTQYF
TRBV3-1/TRBV3-2,.,13,.,TRBJ2-7,TGTGCCAGCAGCCAAGGCAGGATAAGCGAGCAGTACTTC,CASSQGRISEQYF
TRBV18,.,12,.,TRBJ1-6,TGTGCCAGCTCGGATTATAATTCACCCCTCCACTTT,CASSDYNSPLHF
TRBV7-3,.,13,TRBD1,TRBJ2-2,TGTGCCAGCAGCTACAGGGGCGGCGGGGAGCTGTTTTTT,CASSYRGGGELFF
TRBV18,.,14,TRBD1,TRBJ2-3,TGTGCCAGCTCCCCCGGGACAGGGATGGATACGCAGTATTTT,CASSPGTGMDTQYF
TRBV5-1,.,16,.,TRBJ2-1,TGCGCCAGCAGCTTGTGGGCGGGAAGGGGTTACAATGAGCAGTTCTTC,CASSLWAGRGYNEQFF
TRBV27,.,13,.,TRBJ2-7,TGTGCCAGCAGTTTCACGTCGTCCTACGAGCAGTACTTC,CASSFTSSYEQYF
TRBV3-1/TRBV3-2,.,15,TRBD2,TRBJ2-1,TGTGCCAGCAGCAAAGCCCTAGCGGGAGGGCTTCCAATGTTCTTC,CASSKALAGGLPMFF
TRBV28,.,12,.,TRBJ2-3,TGTGCCAGCAGTACCTACACAGATACGCAGTATTTT,CASSTYTDTQYF
TRBV18,.,13,.,TRBJ1-4,TGTGCCAGCTCAGCTTCAACTAATGAAAAACTGTTTTTT,CASSASTNEKLFF
TRBV7-9,.,14,.,TRBJ1-4,TGTGCCAGCAGCCGACAGGAGACTAATGAAAAACTGTTTTTT,CASSRQETNEKLFF
TRBV3-1/TRBV3-2,.,13,.,TRBJ1-5,TGTGCCAGCAGCCAAAGGGGAGGACAGCCCCAGCATTTT,CASSQRGGQPQHF
TRBV11-2,.,15,.,TRBJ2-7,TGTGCCAGCAGCTTAGACGCGACACGGATCTACGAGCAGTACTTC,CASSLDATRIYEQYF
TRBV6-5,.,15,.,TRBJ2-2,TGTGCCAGCAGGCGGTCGGTCCGGGGCACCGGGGAGCTGTTTTTT,CASRRSVRGTGELFF
TRBV18,.,12,.,TRBJ2-5,TGTGCCAGCTCACCCGAACAAGAGACCCAGTACTTC,CASSPEQETQYF
TRBV6-5,.,15,.,TRBJ2-4,TGTGCCAGCAGTTACGGGGCCGCAGGTTTGGGCATTCAGTACTTC,CASSYGAAGLGIQYF
TRBV30,few,15,.,TRBJ1-5,TGTGCCTGGAGTGTACCGGGACGCATAAATCAGCCCCAGCATTTT,CAWSVPGRINQPQHF
TRBV7-9,.,14,TRBD1,TRBJ1-2,TGTGCCAGCAGCGCCTCCGGGACAGGGGATGGCTACACCTTC,CASSASGTGDGYTF
TRBV2,once,16,TRBD1,TRBJ2-2,TGTGCCAGCAGTGACTGGCAGGGGGAGAAGGCCGGGGAGCTGTTTTTT,CASSDWQGEKAGELFF
TRBV7-2,few,15,.,TRBJ1-3,TGTGCCAGCAGCCCCCTGGTGGGCTCTGGAAACACCATATATTTT,CASSPLVGSGNTIYF
TRBV14,.,16,TRBD2,TRBJ2-1,TGTGCCAGCAGCCAAGAGATGGTAGCGGGAGGGCATGAGCAGTTCTTC,CASSQEMVAGGHEQFF
TRBV19,once,19,TRBD1,TRBJ2-4,TGTGCCAGTAGAGGACAGGACCGTACCGCTTACTTAGCCAAAAACATTCAGTACTTC,CASRGQDRTAYLAKNIQYF
TRBV5-6,.,16,.,TRBJ1-6,TGTGCCAGCAGCCCCAAAAGGGGCTTAGGTAATTCACCCCTCCACTTT,CASSPKRGLGNSPLHF